This TCR beta chain was identified in a study of CD8 T cells in Susac syndrome. Random hexamers were used to reverse transcribe an amount of roughly 0.5 to 1 ug RNA. TCRdb re-analysed the immunoSEQ multiplex PCR reads in MiXCR, keeping a single row per CDR3 protein. The sample includes roughly 300,000 distinct CDR3 sequences, roughly 84% of them seen just once. Trimming removed 2 bases from V and 10 bases from J, with 15 bases in between. The CDR3 totals 14 residues. In germline, CDR1 is GTSNPN, CDR2 SVGIG (reference sequence). Sequencing was performed on CD8+ T cells from PBMCs. The genes are TRBV30 and TRBJ1-6, with D perhaps matching TRBD1 (5 bases). The sequence came from a human donor with multiple sclerosis. The CDR3 is CAWSRGRELSPLHF. The CDR3 nucleotides are TGTGCCTGGAGTAGGGGCAGGGAACTCTCACCCCTCCACTTT. Full variable domain (rest looked up from reference TRBV30 and TRBJ1-6): SQTIHQWPATLVQPVGSPLSLECTVEGTSNPNLYWYRQAAGRGLQLLFYSVGIGQISSEVPQNLSASRPQDRQFILSSKKLLLSDSGFYLCAWSRGRELSPLHFGNGTRLTVT.